The next 5 T cell receptor beta chains were all read from a single sample in a study of T cells in Graves' hyperthyroidism and ophthalmopathy. RNA transcripts were the template for amplifying TCR beta CDR3 regions. TCR CDR3 regions were first amplified by RT-PCR with HTBI primers. TCRdb analysed the multiplex PCR reads with MiXCR anew, one entry per CDR3 protein. This table holds almost 600,000 distinct CDR3 sequences, around 45% found once. Sequencing was done on a sample of peripheral blood or thyroid tissue (not recorded which). These receptors were taken from a woman between 18 and 29 years old with Graves' hyperthyroidism.

The rearrangement uses TRBV10-2 and TRBJ2-2; 8 nucleotides match TRBD1. CDR3 length: 17 residues. Germline CDR1 and CDR2: WSHSY and SAAADI. V was clipped by 6 bases and J by 4 bases; unmatched bases: 13. Here the CDR3 DNA reads TGCGCCAGCAGCCAAGCCCCTCGGACAGGGCCCACCGGGGAGCTGTTTTTT. Amino acids: CASSQAPRTGPTGELFF.

The table lists this clonotype with a count of one. The chain is built from TRBV29-1 and TRBJ1-2; 7 nucleotides match TRBD1. The trim removed 8 bases at V and 4 bases at J, leaving 16 bases unmatched. Germline-derived CDR1 and CDR2 are SQVTM and ANQGSEA. CDR3 length: 15 amino acids. CDR3 sequence reads: CSSYRSGAGGYGYTF. CDR3 bases: TGCAGCAGCTACCGTTCCGGGGCAGGGGGCTATGGCTACACCTTC.

The CDR3 protein is CASSQDDRVGKLFF. The CDR3 region has the DNA TGCGCCAGCAGCCAAGACGACAGGGTTGGAAAACTGTTTTTT. The rearrangement joins TRBV4-3 to TRBJ1-4, with 7 bases that match TRBD1. Germline V gene data show CDR1 as LGHNA and CDR2 as YSLEER. This CDR3 has 14 amino acids. V lost 0 bases and J lost 10; bases outside the gene matches: 5.

The genes are TRBV7-8 and TRBJ2-6; D ambiguous. CDR1 SGHVS and CDR2 FQNEAQ come from the germline V gene. Trimming cost V 7 bases and J 0 bases, with 10 bases left between them. This CDR3 has 15 residues. The DNA of the CDR3 is TGTGCCAGCACCGGACGGAGCTCTGGGGCCAACGTCCTGACTTTC. This sequence encodes CASTGRSSGANVLTF.

The chain uses TRBV6-1 and TRBJ2-7; D is possibly TRBD1 (7 bases). The V end lost 7 bases, the J end lost 0 bases, and 16 bases lay between the germline ends. CDR3 length equals 15 residues. Germline CDR1 is MNHNS and CDR2 is SASEGT. Written as DNA, the CDR3 is TGTGCCAGCATAGAGCGACAGGGAGGCTCCTACGAGCAGTACTTC. It is translated as CASIERQGGSYEQYF.